This T cell receptor beta chain was documented in a study of shared clonotypes between healthy human individuals. Overall study context: CD4 naive and memory got three plates each, CD8 naive two, CD8 memory one.

Notes on the study in general: Relative to memory subsets, naive subsets generally showed larger estimated richness.

Concerning this clone itself: Its target is not known.

Data came from immunoSEQ multiplex PCR; TCRdb stores just in-frame clones and leaves some out. The data show under 1,100,000 clones, about 80% seen once. CDR3 length: 17 residues. Germline V lookup: CDR1 SGDLS, CDR2 YYNGEE. V gave up 4 bases and J gave up 1 base, with 20 bases separating them. This clonotype was obtained from a man aged 18 to 35 in good health. Some clones in this sample may be carry-over from other donors' samples. Sequenced material: memory CD4+ T cells from PBMCs. Subset of the sample: CD45RA-negative fraction. This rearrangement joins TRBV9 to TRBJ1-1; TRBD1 might be the D (5 bases). The chain's CDR3 is CASSPSISGQRNTEAFF. The CDR3 DNA reads as TGTGCCAGCAGCCCCTCCATTTCGGGGCAGAGGAACACTGAAGCTTTCTTT.